The following is a T cell receptor beta chain sequence with its context. This sample was taken from a study of blood T cells in healthy people across ages. For the second PCR, which ran for roughly 7 to 11 cycles, a sample-barcoded 5' primer and a J-beta primer mix were used. TCRdb re-called the 5' RACE reads through MiXCR, storing one row per CDR3 protein. The data show approximately 760,000 distinct CDR3 sequences, approximately 25% seen once. Trimming took 4 bases from V and 5 from J; bases not matched to a gene: 5. CDR1 is SGHDT and CDR2 is YYEEEE in the germline V gene. CDR3 length equals 13 residues. The sample was also reused in another study, on T cells of mothers and their children.

This clonotype originated in a boy younger than 18 in good health. Sequenced input: blood. The chain uses TRBV5-6 and TRBJ2-7; the match to TRBD1 covers 8 bases. CDR3 amino acids: CASSRTGINEQYF. The DNA for the CDR3 is TGTGCCAGCAGCCGGACAGGGATCAACGAGCAGTACTTC. The entire variable domain, with the rest obtained from reference TRBV5-6 and TRBJ2-7, is as follows: DAGVTQSPTHLIKTRGQQVTLRCSPKSGHDTVSWYQQALGQGPQFIFQYYEEEERQRGNFPDRFSGHQFPNYSSELNVNALLLGDSALYLCASSRTGINEQYFGPGTRLTVT.